This T cell receptor (beta chain) was recovered during a study of blood T cells in healthy people across ages. It was approximately 10 milliliters of peripheral blood that were drawn from each donor. Notes on the study in general: Unsorted PBMCs prevented conclusive naive versus antigen-experienced comparison. Long-lived and aged donors differed, with more naive CD4+ cells and higher diversity in the long-lived.

The CDR3 consists of 14 residues. From germline, CDR1 is SNHLY and CDR2 FYNNEI. Losses at the gene ends were 7 bases for V and 7 bases for J; bases not matched to a gene: 9. Next came a second PCR, run for about 6 to 12 cycles, which used a sample-barcoded 5' primer along with a J-beta primer mix. Every sample returned 2.5 million or more CDR3-containing paired-end reads. TCRdb recomputed calls from the 5' RACE reads with MiXCR, one row per CDR3 protein. The sample holds about 620,000 distinct CDR3 sequences, under 25% seen once. Notes on this clonotype: The antigen is undetermined.

The receptor's source is a man in his 70s in good health. Sequencing was done on a sample of blood. The chain recombines TRBV2 with TRBJ2-2; 7 nucleotides match TRBD2. The CDR3 nucleotides read TGTGCCAGCAAGCGGGACTTTTCGATCGGGGAGCTGTTTTTT. It encodes CASKRDFSIGELFF.